This T cell receptor (beta chain) is drawn from a study of blood T cell repertoires in COVID-19. Turning to the study itself: Sites across the United States, Italy and Spain contributed samples from acute and convalescent COVID-19. Sample material is recorded as cDNA or gDNA derived from T cells, B-cell-depleted T cells, or PBMCs.

The CDR3 runs to 17 residues. Trimming removed 6 bases from V and 4 bases from J; junction bases left unmatched: 9. The V gene's germline CDR1 is MDHEN and CDR2 SYDVKM. As processed by the authors: Using reference gene primer amplification, nucleated cell counts were estimated. Data came from immunoSEQ multiplex PCR; TCRdb stores just in-frame clones and leaves some out. Clone size and the V and J calls come from that table; the DNA yielded D and trimming. The table includes over 75,000 clones, 80% detected once. Sequencing input: peripheral blood. This sequence joins TRBV28 and TRBJ2-3; 14 nucleotides line up with TRBD2. This receptor was taken from a woman in her seventies with acute or convalescent COVID-19. CDR3 residues: CASSSIGTSGSADTQYF. In DNA, the CDR3 is TGTGCCAGCAGCTCCATTGGGACTAGCGGGAGCGCAGATACGCAGTATTTT.